These 14 T cell receptor beta chains were all obtained from the same sample, sequenced in a study of T-cell reconstitution after alpha-beta-depleted transplantation in children. As it was prepared, the TCRbeta library received unique molecular identifiers. TCRdb passed the PCR reads through MiXCR, listing each CDR3 protein once. This sample carries just under 550,000 distinct CDR3 sequences, 18% of them seen once, and the ten largest clones take approximately 3%. The sample was PBMCs from the stem cell graft donor, taken from the stem cell graft. These receptors all stem from a human donor who donated a stem cell graft to a child with acute lymphoblastic leukemia.

The chain is built from TRBV28 and TRBJ2-5, with D perhaps TRBD1 (5 bases). V lost 6 bases and J 3 bases, leaving 8 bases between the germline ends. The V gene's germline CDR1 is MDHEN and CDR2 SYDVKM. CDR3 length: 12 amino acids. The CDR3 loop is CASRGAEETQYF. The CDR3 bases are TGTGCCAGCAGAGGGGCGGAAGAGACCCAGTACTTC.

On this clonotype: Just one base apart from a much larger clone, this may be a read error. The chain employs TRBV5-1 and TRBJ2-3, with 12 bases fitting TRBD2. This CDR3 comprises 18 residues. The V gene's germline CDR1 is SGHRS and CDR2 YFSETQ. CDR3 loop: CASSLGTSGTTSTDTQCF. Written as DNA, the CDR3 is TGCGCCAGCAGCTTGGGGACTAGCGGGACGACTAGCACAGATACGCAGTGTTTT.

This clonotype was picked up a small number of times. The rearrangement joins TRBV12-3 or TRBV12-4 to TRBJ2-5, with D possibly matching TRBD1 (5 bases). V gave up 4 bases and J gave up 5 bases, with 11 bases separating them. The CDR3 totals 13 residues. The CDR3 bases are TGTGCCAGCAGTTCACAGGCCGGGGAGACCCAGTACTTC. This sequence encodes CASSSQAGETQYF.

In this sample, this clonotype turned up a few times. The chain recombines TRBV6-5 with TRBJ2-1, with 9 nucleotides matching TRBD1. The CDR3 extends over 15 amino acids. The V segment lost 4 bases and the J segment 10 bases; nucleotides outside the gene matches: 11. The germline V gene encodes CDR1 MNHEY and CDR2 SVGAGI. CDR3 nucleotides: TGTGCCAGCAGTTCACCGGGACAGGGATTGGCGGAGCAGTTCTTC. Its protein product is CASSSPGQGLAEQFF.

V and J are TRBV12-3 or TRBV12-4 and TRBJ1-1, with TRBD1 identical over 9 bases. This CDR3 comprises 14 residues. Trimming cost V 6 bases and J 3 bases; bases outside gene matches: 5. The CDR3 spells CASRPTGGYTEAFF. CDR3 DNA sequence: TGTGCCAGCAGGCCGACAGGGGGGTACACTGAAGCTTTCTTT.

This clonotype was recorded a few times. The chain uses TRBV5-1 and TRBJ2-7; TRBD2 matches 8 bases. The germline CDR1 and CDR2 sequences are SGHRS and YFSETQ. The CDR3 is made up of 15 amino acids. V shed 1 base and J 3 bases; nucleotides not matched to a gene: 6. As DNA, the CDR3 is TGCGCCAGCAGCTTGTTGAGTAGCGGGGTCTACGAGCAGTACTTC. Translation gives CASSLLSSGVYEQYF.

This clonotype was seen a single time. The rearrangement links TRBV6-1 to TRBJ2-7; D unresolved. In germline, CDR1 is MNHNS, CDR2 SASEGT. V was pared by 6 bases and J by 5 bases, with 20 bases between. CDR3 length: 15 amino acids. In DNA, the CDR3 is TGTGCCAGCAGCGAAAACCTCTTCGTTACTAACGAGCAGTACTTC. Translating gives CASSENLFVTNEQYF.

This clonotype showed up just a few times. The chain couples TRBV12-3 or TRBV12-4 to TRBJ1-1; D remains ambiguous. The CDR3 length is 12 residues. Trimming left V 8 bases short and J 0 bases short, with 7 bases between. The CDR3 nucleotides read TGTGCCAGCGGAGAAGTGAACACTGAAGCTTTCTTT. Amino acid sequence: CASGEVNTEAFF.

This chain uses TRBV6-2 or TRBV6-3 with TRBJ2-5; 12 bases line up with TRBD2. Per the germline V gene, CDR1 is MNHEY and CDR2 is SVGEGT. The trim removed 0 bases at V and 0 bases at J, leaving 5 bases unmatched. The CDR3 contains 18 residues. This CDR3 is CASSYSLAGGANQETQYF. The CDR3 DNA sequence: TGTGCCAGCAGTTACTCTCTAGCGGGAGGGGCCAACCAAGAGACCCAGTACTTC.

This clonotype is a singleton in its sample. J is TRBJ2-3 and V is TRBV4-1, with D tentatively TRBD2 (5 bases). The CDR3 spans 16 residues. Trimming stripped 3 bases from V and 0 bases from J, with 13 bases between. Germline CDR1 reads MGHRA; CDR2 reads YSYEKL. The CDR3 nucleotides read TGCGCCAGCAGCCACGCGGGTTTCCTTAGCACAGATACGCAGTATTTT. It yields the protein CASSHAGFLSTDTQYF.

This clonotype was found a few times. The J gene is TRBJ2-1, the V gene TRBV6-6; D remains unclear. The germline gives CDR1 MNHNY, CDR2 SVGAGI (reference sequence). This CDR3 has 10 amino acids. V gave up 5 bases and J gave up 7 bases, with 3 bases separating them. CDR3 region: CASSANEQFF. The CDR3 DNA sequence: TGTGCCAGCAGTGCTAATGAGCAGTTCTTC.

This clonotype was seen many times. The V and J genes are TRBV6-4 and TRBJ2-2; 8 bases are shared with TRBD2. J lost 0 bases, V lost 3 bases, and 0 bases had no gene match. Germline V gene sequence: CDR1 MRHNA, CDR2 SNTAGT. This CDR3 contains 15 residues. The CDR3 DNA reads TGTGCCAGCAGTGAGGGACTAGCGAACACCGGGGAGCTGTTTTTT. Amino acid sequence: CASSEGLANTGELFF.

This clonotype was found a few times. This chain connects TRBV5-1 to TRBJ2-1; 8 bases align to TRBD2. J was trimmed by 3 bases and V by 4 bases; bases with no gene match: 9. The CDR3 is 16 residues long. Germline-derived CDR1 and CDR2 are SGHRS and YFSETQ. The CDR3 bases are TGCGCCAGCAGCGTACTAGCGGAGGGACTCTACAATGAGCAGTTCTTC. This gives the protein CASSVLAEGLYNEQFF.

Ten or more counts support this clonotype. This sequence joins TRBV18 and TRBJ2-5; the D gene is possibly TRBD1 (5 bases). The germline V and J ends were trimmed by 3 bases and 5 bases, with 10 bases remaining between them. The V gene's germline CDR1 is KGHSH and CDR2 LQKENI. The CDR3 consists of 13 residues. CDR3 DNA: TGTGCCAGCTCACCTCAGGGCAGGGAGACCCAGTACTTC. Translating gives CASSPQGRETQYF.